Sequencing of this T cell receptor (beta chain) was carried out in a study of naive and memory T cell subsets. About this clonotype itself: No antigen is known for it.

The CDR3 runs 16 residues. CDR1 and CDR2 from the germline V gene are MNHEY and SVGAGI. The V gene lost 2 bases and the J gene lost 10 bases, with 18 bases spanning the gap. Two oligonucleotides, mixed equimolar, formed the beta constant-region primer covering TRBC1 and TRBC2. The ligated cDNA underwent four PCR rounds using SP2 and nested alpha and beta constant-region primers. One entry per CDR3 protein results from TCRdb running MiXCR on the UMI-ligation and nested PCR reads. The top ten hold roughly 0.6% of the sample, which has roughly 150,000 distinct CDR3 sequences, about 20% seen once. The study, taken as a whole, reports: A few larger clonotypes appeared in naive repertoires, especially CD8, possibly memory cells re-expressing CD45RA.

This sequence originates from a human donor in good health. This chain joins TRBV6-5 and TRBJ1-6, with D possibly matching TRBD1 (6 bases). Sequencing used naive CD8+ T cells from blood. The CDR3 here is CASSYQPPGARSPLHF. The CDR3 DNA is TGTGCCAGCAGTTACCAACCTCCGGGGGCTAGATCACCCCTCCACTTT.